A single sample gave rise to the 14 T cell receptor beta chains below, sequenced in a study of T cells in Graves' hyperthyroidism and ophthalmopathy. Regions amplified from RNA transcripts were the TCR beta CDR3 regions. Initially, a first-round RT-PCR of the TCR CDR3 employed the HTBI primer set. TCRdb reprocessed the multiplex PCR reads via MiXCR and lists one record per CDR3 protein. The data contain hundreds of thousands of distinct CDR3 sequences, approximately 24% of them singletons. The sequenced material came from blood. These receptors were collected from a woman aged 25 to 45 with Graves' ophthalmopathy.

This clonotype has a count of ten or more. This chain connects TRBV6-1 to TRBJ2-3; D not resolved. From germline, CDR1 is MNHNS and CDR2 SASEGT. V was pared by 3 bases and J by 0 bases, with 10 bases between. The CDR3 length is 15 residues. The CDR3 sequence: CASSDPAFSTDTQYF. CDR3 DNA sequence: TGTGCCAGCAGTGACCCCGCCTTTAGCACAGATACGCAGTATTTT.

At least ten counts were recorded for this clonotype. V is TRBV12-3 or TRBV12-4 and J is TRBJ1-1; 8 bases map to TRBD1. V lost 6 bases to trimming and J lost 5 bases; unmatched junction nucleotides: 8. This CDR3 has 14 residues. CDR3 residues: CASRQQGGRTEAFF. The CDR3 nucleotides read TGTGCCAGCAGGCAACAGGGGGGGCGGACTGAAGCTTTCTTT.

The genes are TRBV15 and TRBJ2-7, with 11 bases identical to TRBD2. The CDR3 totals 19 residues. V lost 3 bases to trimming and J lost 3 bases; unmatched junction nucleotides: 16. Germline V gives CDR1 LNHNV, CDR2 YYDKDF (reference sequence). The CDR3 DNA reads TGTGCCACCAGCAGGGCACCACTAGCGGGAGCCCCGAACTTCTACGAGCAGTACTTC. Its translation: CATSRAPLAGAPNFYEQYF.

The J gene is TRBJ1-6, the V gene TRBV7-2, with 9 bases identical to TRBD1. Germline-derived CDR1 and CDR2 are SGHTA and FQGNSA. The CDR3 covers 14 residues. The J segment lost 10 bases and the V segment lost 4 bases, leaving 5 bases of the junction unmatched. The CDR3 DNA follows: TGTGCCAGCAGCTGGAAGGGACAGGGATCACCCCTCCACTTT. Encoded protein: CASSWKGQGSPLHF.

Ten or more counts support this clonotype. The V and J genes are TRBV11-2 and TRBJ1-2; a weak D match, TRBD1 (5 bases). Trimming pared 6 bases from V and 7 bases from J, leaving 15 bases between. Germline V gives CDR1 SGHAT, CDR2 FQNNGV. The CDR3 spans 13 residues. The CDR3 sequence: CASRPTWDFGYTF. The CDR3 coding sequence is TGTGCCAGCAGACCAACTTGGGACTTTGGCTACACCTTC.

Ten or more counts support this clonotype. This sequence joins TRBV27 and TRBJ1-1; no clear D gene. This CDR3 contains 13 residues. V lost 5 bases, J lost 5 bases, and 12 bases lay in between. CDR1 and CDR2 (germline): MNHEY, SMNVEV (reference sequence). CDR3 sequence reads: CASSPYTGTEAFF. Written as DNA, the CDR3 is TGTGCCAGCAGTCCCTACACGGGGACTGAAGCTTTCTTT.

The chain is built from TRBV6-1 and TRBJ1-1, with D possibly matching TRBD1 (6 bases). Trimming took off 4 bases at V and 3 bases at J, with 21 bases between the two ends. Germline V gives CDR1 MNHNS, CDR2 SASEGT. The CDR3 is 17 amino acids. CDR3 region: CASSGSPGTMVDTEAFF. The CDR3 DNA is TGTGCCAGCAGTGGTTCTCCAGGGACAATGGTGGACACTGAAGCTTTCTTT.

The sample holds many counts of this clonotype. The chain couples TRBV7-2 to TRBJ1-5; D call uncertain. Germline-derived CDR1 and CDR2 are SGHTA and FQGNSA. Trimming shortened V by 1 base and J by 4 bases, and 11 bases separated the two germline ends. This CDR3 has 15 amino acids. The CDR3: CASSLEGTGNQPQHF. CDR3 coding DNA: TGTGCCAGCAGCTTAGAGGGTACGGGAAATCAGCCCCAGCATTTT.

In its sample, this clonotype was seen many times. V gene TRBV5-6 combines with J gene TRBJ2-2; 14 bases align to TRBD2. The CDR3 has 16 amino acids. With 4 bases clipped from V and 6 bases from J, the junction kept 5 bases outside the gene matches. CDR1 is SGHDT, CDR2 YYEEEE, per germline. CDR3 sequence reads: CASSTGLAGESGELFF. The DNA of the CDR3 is TGTGCCAGCAGCACGGGACTAGCGGGGGAGTCCGGGGAGCTGTTTTTT.

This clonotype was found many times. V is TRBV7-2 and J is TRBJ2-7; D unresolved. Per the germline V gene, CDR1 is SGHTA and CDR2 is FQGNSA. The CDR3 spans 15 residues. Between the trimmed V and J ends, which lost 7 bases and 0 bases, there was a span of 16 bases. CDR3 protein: CASTLTPGSSYEQYF. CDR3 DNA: TGTGCCAGCACCCTAACCCCGGGCAGCTCCTACGAGCAGTACTTC. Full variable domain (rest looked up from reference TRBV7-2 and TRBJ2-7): GAGVSQSPSNKVTEKGKDVELRCDPISGHTALYWYRQSLGQGLEFLIYFQGNSAPDKSGLPSDRFSAERTGGSVSTLTIQRTQQEDSAVYLCASTLTPGSSYEQYFGPGTRLTVT.

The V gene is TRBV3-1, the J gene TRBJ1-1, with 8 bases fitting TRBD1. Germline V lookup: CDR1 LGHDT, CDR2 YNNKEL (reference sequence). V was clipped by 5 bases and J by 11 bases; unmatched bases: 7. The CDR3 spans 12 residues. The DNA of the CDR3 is TGTGCCAGCAGCTTACGGACAGGGTTTGCTTTCTTT. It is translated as CASSLRTGFAFF.

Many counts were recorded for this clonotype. CDR3 sequence: CASSRTGEYEQYF. DNA for the CDR3: TGTGCCAGCAGCAGGACAGGAGAATACGAGCAGTACTTC. This chain joins TRBV6-1 and TRBJ2-7; 7 nucleotides agree with TRBD1. The CDR3 is 13 amino acids. CDR1 is MNHNS, CDR2 SASEGT, per germline. Trimming at V came to 6 bases and at J to 4 bases, leaving 6 bases not matched to a gene.

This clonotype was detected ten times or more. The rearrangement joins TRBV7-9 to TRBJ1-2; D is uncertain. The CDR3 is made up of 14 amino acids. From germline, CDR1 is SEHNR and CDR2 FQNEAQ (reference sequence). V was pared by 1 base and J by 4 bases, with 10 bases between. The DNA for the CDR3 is TGTGCCAGCAGCTTAGATATAGAAGGCTATGGCTACACCTTC. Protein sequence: CASSLDIEGYGYTF.

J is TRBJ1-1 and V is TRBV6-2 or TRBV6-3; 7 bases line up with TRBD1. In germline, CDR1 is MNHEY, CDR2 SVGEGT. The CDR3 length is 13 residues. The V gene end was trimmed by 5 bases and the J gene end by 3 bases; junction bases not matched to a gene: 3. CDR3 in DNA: TGTGCCAGCAGTCCGAGGGGGCACACTGAAGCTTTCTTT. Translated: CASSPRGHTEAFF.